This T cell receptor (beta chain) comes out of a study of blood T cell repertoires in COVID-19. Study-level information: The analysed material was cDNA or gDNA that came from T cells, B-cell-depleted T cells, or PBMCs.

Trimming shortened V by 4 bases and J by 1 base, and 8 bases separated the two germline ends. Looked up from germline, CDR1 is LGHNA and CDR2 is YSLEER. This CDR3 is 14 amino acids long. In assigning cohorts, the study relied on participant-reported clinical history. The recovered donors of Cohort 3 showed two negative PCRs, clearance, or symptom resolution. As processed by the authors: Quantification of nucleated cells was approximated via reference gene primer amplification. The data were produced by immunoSEQ multiplex PCR, yet TCRdb's version contains in-frame clones alone and is incomplete. The V and J calls and clone size come from that table; D and trimming were worked out from the DNA. The data show roughly 500,000 clones, with approximately 90% seen just once and 1.8% held by the top ten.

Material: PBMCs or T cells enriched from blood (not recorded which). The source of this sequence is a woman aged 40 to 50 who had recovered from COVID-19. V is TRBV4-3 and J is TRBJ2-1; TRBD1 is a possible D gene (6 bases). CDR3 region: CASSRTGSYNEQFF. CDR3 in DNA: TGCGCCAGCAGCCGAACAGGGTCCTACAATGAGCAGTTCTTC.